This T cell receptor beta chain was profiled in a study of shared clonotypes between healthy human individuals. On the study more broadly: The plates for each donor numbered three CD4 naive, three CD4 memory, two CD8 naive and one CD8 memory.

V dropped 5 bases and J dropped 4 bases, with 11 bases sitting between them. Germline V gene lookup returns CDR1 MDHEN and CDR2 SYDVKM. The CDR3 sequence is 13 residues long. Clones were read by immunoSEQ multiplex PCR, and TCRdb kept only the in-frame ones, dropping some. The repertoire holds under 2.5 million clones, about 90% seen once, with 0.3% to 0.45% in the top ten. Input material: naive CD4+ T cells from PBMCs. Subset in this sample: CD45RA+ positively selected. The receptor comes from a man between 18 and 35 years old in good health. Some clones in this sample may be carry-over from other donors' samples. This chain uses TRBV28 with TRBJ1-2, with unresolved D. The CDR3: CASSTTTAYGYTF. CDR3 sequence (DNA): TGTGCCAGCAGTACAACAACGGCCTATGGCTACACCTTC.